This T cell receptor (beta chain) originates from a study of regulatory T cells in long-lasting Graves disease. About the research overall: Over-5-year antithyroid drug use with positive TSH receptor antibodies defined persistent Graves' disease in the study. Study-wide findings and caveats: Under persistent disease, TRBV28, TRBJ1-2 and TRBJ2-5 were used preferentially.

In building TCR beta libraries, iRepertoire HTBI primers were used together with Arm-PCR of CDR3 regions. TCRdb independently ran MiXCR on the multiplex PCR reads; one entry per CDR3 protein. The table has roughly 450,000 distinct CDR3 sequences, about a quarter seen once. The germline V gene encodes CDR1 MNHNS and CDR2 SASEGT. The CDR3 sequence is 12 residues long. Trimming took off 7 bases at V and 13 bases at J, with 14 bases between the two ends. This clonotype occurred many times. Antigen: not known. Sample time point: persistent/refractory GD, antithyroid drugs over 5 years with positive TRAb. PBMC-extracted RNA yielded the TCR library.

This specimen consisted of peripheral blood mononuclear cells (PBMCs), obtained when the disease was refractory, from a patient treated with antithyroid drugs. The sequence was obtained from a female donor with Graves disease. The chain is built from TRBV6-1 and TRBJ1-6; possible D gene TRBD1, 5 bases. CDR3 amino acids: CASTSAGIPLHF. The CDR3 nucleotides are TGTGCCAGCACCTCTGCAGGGATCCCCCTCCACTTT.